These T cell receptor beta chains were read from a single sample in a study of shared clonotypes between healthy human individuals. Clones were read by immunoSEQ multiplex PCR, and TCRdb kept only the in-frame ones, dropping some. The repertoire has about 1,900,000 clones, roughly 94% of them found once; the top ten carry around 1.2%. The sample comprised naive CD8+ T cells sorted from blood. The receptors stem from a man younger than 35 in good health. CDR3s include the opening cysteine and the closing phenylalanine or tryptophan. Each record gives: clone size, J gene, D gene, V gene, CDR3 DNA, CDR3 protein. A D gene is named only where the DNA matches it firmly. Size is stated for part of the rows, as once, few or many counts, or as a class when the clone is expanded.

>NA|TRBJ2-7|NA|TRBV6-1
TGTGCCAGCAGTGAAGGAGGGCCGTGGGAGTACTTC
CASSEGGPWEYF
>once|TRBJ2-5|TRBD1|TRBV28
TGTGCCAGCAGTTCCGACAGGGTGATCGAGACCCAGTACTTC
CASSSDRVIETQYF
>once|TRBJ1-3|NA|TRBV7-8
TGTGCCAGCAGCTTAGACAACACCATATATTTT
CASSLDNTIYF
>NA|TRBJ2-5|TRBD2|TRBV5-6
TGTGCCAGCACCCTGGGACTAGCTATAGAGACCCAGTACTTC
CASTLGLAIETQYF
>few|TRBJ2-1|NA|TRBV6-5
TGTGCCAGCAGTTACTCGGAGGGCAATGAGCAGTTCTTC
CASSYSEGNEQFF
>once|TRBJ1-2|NA|TRBV6-1
TGTGCCAGCAGGTACCTCATCGGAGGTTATGGCTACACCTTC
CASRYLIGGYGYTF
>NA|TRBJ2-1|NA|TRBV5-1
TGCGCCAGCAGCGGGGAACTATCGACCTACAATGAGCAGTTCTTC
CASSGELSTYNEQFF
>NA|TRBJ1-5|NA|TRBV6-5
TGTGCCAGCAGTTACGCGACGGGGATGGGGCAGCCCCAGCATTTT
CASSYATGMGQPQHF
>NA|TRBJ2-7|TRBD2|TRBV4-1
TGCGCCAGCAGCCAAGAACGTAGCGGGAGCTCCTACGAGCAGTACTTC
CASSQERSGSSYEQYF
>NA|TRBJ1-1|NA|TRBV7-9
TGTGCCAGCAGTGGGGCAGGGGACACTGAAGCTTTCTTT
CASSGAGDTEAFF
>NA|TRBJ2-5|NA|TRBV5-6
TGTGCCAGCAGCTTGGTATTTGGAGACGGAACCCAGTACTTC
CASSLVFGDGTQYF
>once|TRBJ2-7|NA|TRBV30
TGTGCCATGGCGCGAGGGATGAGCTCCTACGAGCAGTACTTC
CAMARGMSSYEQYF
>NA|TRBJ2-3|TRBD2|TRBV6-5
TGTGCCAGCAGTTACTCGACGGGGGGGCACGATACGCAGTATTTT
CASSYSTGGHDTQYF
>NA|TRBJ1-4|NA|TRBV15
TGTGCCACCAGCAGAGATCCCACCTGGGAGACGTTGGTCGATGAAAAACTGTTTTTT
CATSRDPTWETLVDEKLFF
>NA|TRBJ2-7|TRBD1|TRBV19
TGTGCCAGTAGAGATCGCCTGGACAGGTCCTACGAGCAGTACTTC
CASRDRLDRSYEQYF
>NA|TRBJ1-2|TRBD1|TRBV19
TGTGCCAGTAGTAGCGCTCAAGGGACAGGCTATGGCTACACCTTC
CASSSAQGTGYGYTF
>NA|TRBJ2-3|TRBD2|TRBV30
TGTGCCTGGAGTGGGGGGACTAGCGGGAGATTAACAGATACGCAGTATTTT
CAWSGGTSGRLTDTQYF
>NA|TRBJ2-7|TRBD1|TRBV7-9
TGTGCCAGCAGCTTTGGACAGGGCAATTCCCACGAGCAGTACTTC
CASSFGQGNSHEQYF
>NA|TRBJ2-2|NA|TRBV5-1
TGCGCCAGCAGCTTTAGAGGATCCGGGGAGCTGTTTTTT
CASSFRGSGELFF
>NA|TRBJ1-5|NA|TRBV19
TGTGCCAGTAGTATCCGGGAATGGAGCAATCAGCCCCAGCATTTT
CASSIREWSNQPQHF
>NA|TRBJ2-7|TRBD1|TRBV5-4
TGTGCCAGCAGCTTGGAATACAGGGGCTACGAGCAGTACTTC
CASSLEYRGYEQYF
>NA|TRBJ2-7|TRBD1|TRBV5-1
TGCGCCAGCAGCTTGGGCCTCGACAGGGGTACCTACGAGCAGTACTTC
CASSLGLDRGTYEQYF
>NA|TRBJ2-2|TRBD2|TRBV19
TGTGCCAGTAGTACCTTGACTAGCGCGAACACCGGGGAGCTGTTTTTT
CASSTLTSANTGELFF
>NA|TRBJ2-3|TRBD2|TRBV7-9
TGTGCCAGCAGCCCCGGACTAGGGGTCACAGATACGCAGTATTTT
CASSPGLGVTDTQYF
>NA|TRBJ2-7|TRBD2|TRBV29-1
TGCAGCGTTGGAGCCGGGACTACCCTCTACGAGCAGTACTTC
CSVGAGTTLYEQYF
>once|TRBJ2-3|NA|TRBV27
TGTGCCAGCAGTCTTGTGACTTCCCGTGGCTCAGATACGCAGTATTTT
CASSLVTSRGSDTQYF
>NA|TRBJ2-5|NA|TRBV6-5
TGTGCCACCGAGGGGGAATCCCAAGAGACCCAGTACTTC
CATEGESQETQYF
>NA|TRBJ1-5|NA|TRBV6-5
TGTGCCAGCGGGACGAGTAGCAATCAGCCCCAGCATTTT
CASGTSSNQPQHF
>NA|TRBJ2-7|NA|TRBV28
TGTGCCAGCAGTCCCCTCGGGTCCCTAGGATACGAGCAGTACTTC
CASSPLGSLGYEQYF
>NA|TRBJ1-1|NA|TRBV28
TGTGCCAGCAGTTTATCTGGCATAATTATTACAGGGAGGGAGAACACTGAAGCTTTCTTT
CASSLSGIIITGRENTEAFF
>NA|TRBJ2-7|NA|TRBV7-9
TGTGCCAGCAGCTTAGAGGCAGGGCTGTACGAGCAGTACTTC
CASSLEAGLYEQYF
>NA|TRBJ1-2|NA|TRBV4-1
TGCGCCAGCAGCCTCGACGGGGGGTTCAATGGCTACACCTTC
CASSLDGGFNGYTF
>NA|TRBJ2-5|TRBD1|TRBV19
TGTGCCAGTAACCCGACAGGGTCCCCCCTCGAGACCCAGTACTTC
CASNPTGSPLETQYF
>NA|TRBJ2-7|TRBD2|TRBV19
TGTGCCAGTAGTATTGTGGTAGCGGGGTCCTACGAGCAGTACTTC
CASSIVVAGSYEQYF
>NA|TRBJ2-5|TRBD1|TRBV7-9
TGTGCCAGCAGCCTCGGACAGGGTCTTGTCTCAGAGACCCAGTACTTC
CASSLGQGLVSETQYF
>NA|TRBJ2-3|NA|TRBV19
TGTGCCAGTAGTTCCCGGGACGCGGCATCCCCCCCGCAGTATTTT
CASSSRDAASPPQYF
>NA|TRBJ2-1|NA|TRBV9
TGTGCCAGCAGCGTCAAGTGGGGGCTAGAACACAATGAGCAGTTCTTC
CASSVKWGLEHNEQFF
>NA|TRBJ2-5|TRBD2|TRBV6-1
TGTGCCAGCAGACAAGGGACTATCCAAGAGACCCAGTACTTC
CASRQGTIQETQYF
>once|TRBJ1-2|TRBD1|TRBV5-6
TGTGCCAGCAGCTTGGTACAGGGGGTTGGCTACACCTTC
CASSLVQGVGYTF
>NA|TRBJ1-3|NA|TRBV6-5
TGTGCCAGCAGTTTCGGGAGGGCTGGAAACACCATATATTTT
CASSFGRAGNTIYF
>NA|TRBJ2-1|NA|TRBV25-1
TGTGCCAGCAGTGAAGTTGGAAGTGTCCCCCTAGACAACAATGAGCAGTTCTTC
CASSEVGSVPLDNNEQFF
>NA|TRBJ2-1|TRBD2|TRBV10-3
TGTGCCATCAGTGAGTCCCCCAGCGGGACCTCTTACAATGAGCAGTTCTTC
CAISESPSGTSYNEQFF
>NA|TRBJ2-1|NA|TRBV5-6
TGTGCCAGCAGCTGGGGTGAACCCTACAATGAGCAGTTCTTC
CASSWGEPYNEQFF
>NA|TRBJ2-7|NA|TRBV5-1
TGCGCCAGCAGCTCAGGGTACGGGGACGAGCAGTACTTC
CASSSGYGDEQYF
>NA|TRBJ2-7|TRBD1|TRBV10-3
TGTGCCATCAGTGTGCCCGGGACAGACTACGAGCAGTACTTC
CAISVPGTDYEQYF
>NA|TRBJ2-7|TRBD2|TRBV5-6
TGTGCCAGCAGTGGGACTAGCGGGGGCACCAGCTCCTACGAGCAGTACTTC
CASSGTSGGTSSYEQYF
>NA|TRBJ2-3|TRBD1|TRBV7-3
TGTGCCAGCAGCCGAACAGGGGCGAGCACAGATACGCAGTATTTT
CASSRTGASTDTQYF
>NA|TRBJ1-1|TRBD1|TRBV27
TGTGCCAGCAGATCTTCGACAGGGGGGGACACTGAAGCTTTCTTT
CASRSSTGGDTEAFF
>NA|TRBJ2-1|TRBD2|TRBV4-1
TGCGCCAGCTCACTGCGGCTAGCGGGAGGGGGCTCCTACAATGAGCAGTTCTTC
CASSLRLAGGGSYNEQFF
>NA|TRBJ2-1|TRBD2|TRBV27
TGTGCCAGCAGTTTACTGGGACTAGGGGCAAAGGGTGAGCAGTTCTTC
CASSLLGLGAKGEQFF
>NA|TRBJ2-1|NA|TRBV5-8
TGTGCCAGCAGCTTTTGGGACAATGAGCAGTTCTTC
CASSFWDNEQFF
>NA|TRBJ1-1|NA|TRBV28
TGTGCCACCAGGGGCGGTGAAGCTTTCTTT
CATRGGEAFF
>NA|TRBJ2-3|TRBD2|TRBV2
TGTGCCAGCCCGGGACTAGCGAAGGCAGATACGCAGTATTTT
CASPGLAKADTQYF